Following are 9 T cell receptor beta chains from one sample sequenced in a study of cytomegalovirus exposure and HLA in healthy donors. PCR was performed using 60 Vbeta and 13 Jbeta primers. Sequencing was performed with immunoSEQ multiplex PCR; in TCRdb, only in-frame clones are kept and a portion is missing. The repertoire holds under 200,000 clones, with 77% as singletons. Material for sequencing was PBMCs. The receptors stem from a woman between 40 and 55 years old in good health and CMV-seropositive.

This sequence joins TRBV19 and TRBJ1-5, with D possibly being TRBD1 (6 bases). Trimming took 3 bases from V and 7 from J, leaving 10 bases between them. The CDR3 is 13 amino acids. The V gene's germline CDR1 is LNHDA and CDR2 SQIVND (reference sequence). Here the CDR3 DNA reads TGTGCCAGTAGTATCGGCAGGGGCCAGCCCCAGCATTTT. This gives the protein CASSIGRGQPQHF.

CDR3 nucleotides: TGTGCCTGGAGTCTGACAGGCATCTACGAAGAGCAGTACTTC. Encoded protein: CAWSLTGIYEEQYF. The chain is built from TRBV30 and TRBJ2-7, with TRBD1 as a possible D gene (6 bases). This CDR3 has 14 residues. Trimming took 2 bases from V and 7 from J, leaving 18 bases between them. Germline V gives CDR1 GTSNPN, CDR2 SVGIG (reference sequence).

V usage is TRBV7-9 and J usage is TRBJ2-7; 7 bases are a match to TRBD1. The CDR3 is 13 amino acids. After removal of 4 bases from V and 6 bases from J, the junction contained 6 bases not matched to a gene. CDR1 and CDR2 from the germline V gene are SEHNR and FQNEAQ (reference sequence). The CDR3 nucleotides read TGTGCCAGCAGCTGGAACAGGGGACCCGAGCAGTACTTC. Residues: CASSWNRGPEQYF.

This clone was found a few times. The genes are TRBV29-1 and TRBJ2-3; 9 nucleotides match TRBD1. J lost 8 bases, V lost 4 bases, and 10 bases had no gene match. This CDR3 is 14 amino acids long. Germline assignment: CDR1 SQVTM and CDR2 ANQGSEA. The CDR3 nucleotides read TGCAGCGTTGCTGCCGGGACAGGGACCGGTACGCAGTATTTT. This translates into CSVAAGTGTGTQYF.

The CDR3 protein is CASSYSRDRYYGYTF. CDR3 nucleotides: TGTGCCAGCAGTTACTCGAGGGACAGGTACTATGGCTACACCTTC. The rearrangement uses TRBV6-5 and TRBJ1-2; TRBD1 aligns across 8 bases. This CDR3 has 15 residues. The V gene's germline CDR1 is MNHEY and CDR2 SVGAGI. With V trimmed by 0 bases and J by 3 bases, 3 bases remained unmatched.

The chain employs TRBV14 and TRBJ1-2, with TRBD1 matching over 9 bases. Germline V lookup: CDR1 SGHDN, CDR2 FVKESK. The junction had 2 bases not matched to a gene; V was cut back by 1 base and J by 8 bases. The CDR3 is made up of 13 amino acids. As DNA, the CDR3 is TGTGCCAGCAGCCAAGTGGGGACAGGGGGCTACACCTTC. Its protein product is CASSQVGTGGYTF.

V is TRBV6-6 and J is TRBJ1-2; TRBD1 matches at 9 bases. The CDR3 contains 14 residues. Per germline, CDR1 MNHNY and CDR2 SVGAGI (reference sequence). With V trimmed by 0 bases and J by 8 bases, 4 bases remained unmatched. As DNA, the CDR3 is TGTGCCAGCAGTTACTCCGACAGGGGGGGAGGCTACACCTTC. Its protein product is CASSYSDRGGGYTF.

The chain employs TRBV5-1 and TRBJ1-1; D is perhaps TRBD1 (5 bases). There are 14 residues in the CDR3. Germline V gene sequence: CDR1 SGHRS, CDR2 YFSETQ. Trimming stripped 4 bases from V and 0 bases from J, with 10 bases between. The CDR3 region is CASSEQGMNTEAFF. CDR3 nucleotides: TGCGCCAGCAGCGAGCAGGGAATGAACACTGAAGCTTTCTTT.

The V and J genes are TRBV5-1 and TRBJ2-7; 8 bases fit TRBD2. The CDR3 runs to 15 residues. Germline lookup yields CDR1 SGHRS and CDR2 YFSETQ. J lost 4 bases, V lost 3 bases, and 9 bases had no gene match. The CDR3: CASSSSGGELYEQYF. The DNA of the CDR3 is TGCGCCAGCAGCTCGTCCGGGGGGGAGTTGTACGAGCAGTACTTC.